This T cell receptor (beta chain) was recorded in a study of beta chain features in type 1 diabetes. The germline gives CDR1 MNHNY, CDR2 SVGAGI (reference sequence). CDR3 length equals 15 residues. The germline V and J ends were trimmed by 4 bases and 2 bases, with 12 bases remaining between them. The authors reverse transcribed all of the isolated RNA, so sequencing captured expressed TCRB transcripts. Profiling relied on immunoSEQ multiplex PCR, and the TCRdb table lists in-frame clones only, not all of them. The table lists 35,000 to 50,000 clones, roughly 50% of them singletons. Sequencing was done on a sample of stem cell memory CD4+ T cells from blood. This clonotype was sampled from a woman younger than 45 in good health. The chain carries TRBV6-6 and TRBJ1-5, with D perhaps matching TRBD1 (5 bases). The CDR3 nucleotides read TGTGCCAGCAGTTTGGGGGGAGGCGGCAATCAGCCCCAGCATTTT. Protein sequence: CASSLGGGGNQPQHF.